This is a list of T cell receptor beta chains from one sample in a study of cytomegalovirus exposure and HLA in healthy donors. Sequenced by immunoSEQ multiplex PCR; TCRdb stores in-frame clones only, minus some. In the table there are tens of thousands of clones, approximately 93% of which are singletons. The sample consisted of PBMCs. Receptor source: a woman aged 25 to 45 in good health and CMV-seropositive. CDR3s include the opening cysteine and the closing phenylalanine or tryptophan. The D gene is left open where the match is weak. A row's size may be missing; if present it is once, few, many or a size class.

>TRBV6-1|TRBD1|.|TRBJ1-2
TGTGCCAGCAGTGAAGGGACAGGATATGGCTACACCTTC
CASSEGTGYGYTF
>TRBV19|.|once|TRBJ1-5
TGTGCCAGTACTACTGGGGGCGGCAATCAGCCCCAGCATTTT
CASTTGGGNQPQHF
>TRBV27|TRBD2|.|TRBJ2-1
TGTGCCAGCAGTTCAAGGCGGGAGGGCCGTAATGAGCAGTTCTTC
CASSSRREGRNEQFF
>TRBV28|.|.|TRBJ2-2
TGTGCCAGCAGTTTTGGGCCCTCGAACACCGGGGAGCTGTTTTTT
CASSFGPSNTGELFF
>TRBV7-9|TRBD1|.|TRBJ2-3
TGTGCCAGCAGCCCATCCCCGGGACAGAGCACAGATACGCAGTATTTT
CASSPSPGQSTDTQYF
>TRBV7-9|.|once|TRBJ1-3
TGTGCCAGCAGCTTAAAGGGGGATGGAAACACCATATATTTT
CASSLKGDGNTIYF
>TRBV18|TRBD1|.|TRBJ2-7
TGTGTCAGCTCAGCGGACAGGGCGTGGGAGCAGTACTTC
CVSSADRAWEQYF
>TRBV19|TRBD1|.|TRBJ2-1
TGTGCCAGTAGTCCTATAGCGGGACAGGGGTACAATGAGCAGTTCTTC
CASSPIAGQGYNEQFF
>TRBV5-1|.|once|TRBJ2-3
TGCGCCAGCAGCTTGACTCTCGCGGGAGATACGCAGTATTTT
CASSLTLAGDTQYF
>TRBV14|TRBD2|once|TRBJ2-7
TGTGCCAGCAGCCCATCTAGCGGGAGGTTCTACGAGCAGTACTTC
CASSPSSGRFYEQYF
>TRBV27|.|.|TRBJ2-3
TGTGCCAGCAGTCCACCCCGGGACACCCTAGGGAATACGCAGTATTTT
CASSPPRDTLGNTQYF
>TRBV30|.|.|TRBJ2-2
TGTGCCTGGAAGGGGTGGGTGGCCGGGGAGCTGTTTTTT
CAWKGWVAGELFF
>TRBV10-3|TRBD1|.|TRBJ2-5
TGTGCCATCAGAATGGGACAGGGGAAAGAGACCCAGTACTTC
CAIRMGQGKETQYF
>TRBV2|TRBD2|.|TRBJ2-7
TGTGCCAGCACCACGGGGGGGGGACTAGCGGGAGACAACGAGCAGTACTTC
CASTTGGGLAGDNEQYF
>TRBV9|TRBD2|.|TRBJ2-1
TGTGCCAGCAGCGTAATGGCTAGCGGGAGTCTTTCCTACAATGAGCAGTTCTTC
CASSVMASGSLSYNEQFF
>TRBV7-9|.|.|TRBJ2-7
TGTGCCAGCAGCTTAGGTGGCGGGTCCTACGAGCAGTACTTC
CASSLGGGSYEQYF
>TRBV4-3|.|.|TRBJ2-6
TGCGCCAGCAGCCAAGCGGCAGGGCGGGGCGGGGCCAACGTCCTGACTTTC
CASSQAAGRGGANVLTF